Sequencing of this TCR beta chain was carried out in a study of blood T cell repertoires in COVID-19. Study-wide background: Both acute and convalescent COVID-19 samples were obtained from the United States, Italy and Spain.

Methods used by the authors: Reference gene primer amplification yielded estimated nucleated cell counts. TCRdb's copy holds only in-frame clones and misses some; the assay was immunoSEQ multiplex PCR. V and J calls and clone size follow that table, whereas D and trimming were derived from the DNA. This table holds under 300,000 clones, roughly 86% found once. The V gene lost 2 bases and the J gene lost 0 bases, with 8 bases spanning the gap. The CDR3 totals 15 residues. Germline CDR1 KGHSH, CDR2 LQKENI. The specimen was peripheral blood. V and J are TRBV18 and TRBJ1-5; D not resolved. The receptor comes from an older man with acute or convalescent COVID-19. The chain's CDR3 is CASSPSVNSNQPQHF. Here the CDR3 DNA reads TGTGCCAGCTCACCAAGCGTAAATAGCAATCAGCCCCAGCATTTT.